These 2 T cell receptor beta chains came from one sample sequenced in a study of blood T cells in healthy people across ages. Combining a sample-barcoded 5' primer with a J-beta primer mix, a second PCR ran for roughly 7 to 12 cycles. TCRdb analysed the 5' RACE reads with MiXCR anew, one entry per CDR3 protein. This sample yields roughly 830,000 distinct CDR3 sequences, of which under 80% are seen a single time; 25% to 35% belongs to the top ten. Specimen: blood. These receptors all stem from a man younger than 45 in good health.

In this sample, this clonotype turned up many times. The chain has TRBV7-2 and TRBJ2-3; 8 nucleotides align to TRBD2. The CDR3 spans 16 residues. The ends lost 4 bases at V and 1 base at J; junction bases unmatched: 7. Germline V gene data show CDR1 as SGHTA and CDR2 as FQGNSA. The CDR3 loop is CASSYRAGVGTDTQYF. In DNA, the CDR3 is TGTGCCAGCAGCTACCGAGCGGGGGTCGGCACAGATACGCAGTATTTT.

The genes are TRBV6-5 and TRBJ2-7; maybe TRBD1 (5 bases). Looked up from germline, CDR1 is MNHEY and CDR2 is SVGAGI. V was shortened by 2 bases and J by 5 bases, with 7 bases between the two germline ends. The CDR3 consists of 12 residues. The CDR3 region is CASSYGAHEQYF. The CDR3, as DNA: TGTGCCAGCAGTTACGGGGCCCACGAGCAGTACTTC.